This entry concerns a single T cell receptor beta chain. Random hexamers primed reverse transcription of roughly 0.5 to 1 ug RNA. Using its own MiXCR run on the immunoSEQ multiplex PCR reads, TCRdb lists one record per CDR3 protein. The data contain 110,000 or so distinct CDR3 sequences, about 92% of them singletons. These data originate in a study of CD8 T cells in Susac syndrome. V lost 6 bases and J lost 7, with 21 bases in between. Germline CDR1 MNHEY, CDR2 SVGAGI. The CDR3 is made up of 15 amino acids. Input material: CD4+ T cells from PBMCs. The TCR was taken from a human donor with multiple sclerosis. The rearrangement joins TRBV6-5 to TRBJ1-1; D unresolved. The chain's CDR3 is CASSHQTGQFDEAFF. The CDR3 DNA follows: TGTGCCAGCAGCCACCAAACGGGCCAATTCGATGAAGCTTTCTTT.